A single sample gave rise to the 32 T cell receptor beta chains below, sequenced in a study of T cell repertoires in cytomegalovirus infection. Their cognate antigens are unknown. TCRdb re-called the reads with MiXCR, one entry per CDR3 protein. Among 370,000 or so distinct CDR3 sequences listed, about 35% were seen once. The sequences come from cultured PBMCs, collected from culture after CMV antigen stimulation. The receptors derive from a human donor in good health (CMV status not recorded). Some clones in this sample may be carry-over from other donors' samples.

The chain joins TRBV11-2 to TRBJ2-1; 9 nucleotides agree with TRBD2. Germline lookup yields CDR1 SGHAT and CDR2 FQNNGV. The V gene end was trimmed by 0 bases and the J gene end by 5 bases; junction bases not matched to a gene: 5. The CDR3 sequence is 16 residues long. The CDR3 DNA sequence: TGTGCCAGCAGCTTAGATCGGGTAGCGGGGGACAATGAGCAGTTCTTC. Protein product: CASSLDRVAGDNEQFF.

The rearrangement joins TRBV20-1 to TRBJ1-2; D unresolved. Germline V gene lookup returns CDR1 DFQATT and CDR2 SNEGSKA (reference sequence). V was trimmed by 0 bases and J by 8 bases, leaving 16 bases between them. CDR3 size: 14 residues. The CDR3 DNA reads as TGCAGTGCTAGAGATCCCCGGTCTCCCGGAGGCTACACCTTC. Residues: CSARDPRSPGGYTF.

The V call is TRBV7-2, the J call TRBJ2-7; D remains ambiguous. The CDR3 is 13 amino acids. Trimming shortened V by 1 base and J by 3 bases, and 7 bases separated the two germline ends. CDR1 and CDR2 (germline): SGHTA, FQGNSA. The CDR3 DNA follows: TGTGCCAGCAGCTTAGGGACCTACTACGAGCAGTACGTC. It encodes CASSLGTYYEQYV.

This clonotype has only a few counts. DNA of the CDR3: TGTGCCAGTAGTCCGACTAGCGGGAGTGTTGGTGTGGATGAGCAGTTCTTC. This encodes CASSPTSGSVGVDEQFF. The chain couples TRBV19 to TRBJ2-1; 12 positions agree with TRBD2. Germline V gene lookup returns CDR1 LNHDA and CDR2 SQIVND (reference sequence). CDR3 size: 17 residues. Trimming removed 5 bases from V and 8 bases from J; junction bases left unmatched: 13. The variable domain in full, completed from reference TRBV19 and TRBJ2-1, reads DGGITQSPKYLFRKEGQNVTLSCEQNLNHDAMYWYRQDPGQGLRLIYYSQIVNDFQKGDIAEGYSVSREKKESFPLTVTSAQKNPTAFYLCASSPTSGSVGVDEQFFGPGTRLTVL.

V gene TRBV6-2 or TRBV6-3 combines with J gene TRBJ2-1; D gene ambiguous. Germline CDR1 MNHEY, CDR2 SVGEGT. The CDR3 spans 15 residues. Trimming removed 5 bases at V and 4 bases at J, with 15 bases between. CDR3 in DNA: TGTGCCAGCAGTCCTCGTGGGGTAGAGTACAATGAGCAGTTCTTC. This gives the protein CASSPRGVEYNEQFF.

V and J are TRBV7-2 and TRBJ2-1, with a weak D call TRBD1 (5 bases). The CDR3 is 15 residues long. Trimming pared 1 base from V and 6 bases from J, leaving 13 bases between. Germline CDR1 is SGHTA and CDR2 is FQGNSA. The CDR3 loop is CASSLDPVQGNEQFF. The DNA of the CDR3 is TGTGCCAGCAGCTTAGATCCAGTCCAGGGCAATGAGCAGTTCTTC.

The J gene is TRBJ1-2, the V gene TRBV18; 11 bases are shared with TRBD1. Per the germline V gene, CDR1 is KGHSH and CDR2 is LQKENI. V was clipped by 4 bases and J by 4 bases; unmatched bases: 5. The CDR3 extends over 15 amino acids. CDR3 DNA sequence: TGTGCCAGCTCACTCAGGACAGGGGGCATCTATGGCTACACCTTC. Translating it yields CASSLRTGGIYGYTF.

V gene TRBV7-8 combines with J gene TRBJ2-1; D uncertain. V dropped 1 base and J dropped 4 bases, with 8 bases sitting between them. Germline V CDR1 and CDR2: SGHVS, FQNEAQ. This CDR3 is built from 14 residues. CDR3 region: CASSLVDRYNEQFF. The CDR3 DNA reads TGTGCCAGCAGCTTAGTGGACCGATACAATGAGCAGTTCTTC.

V and J are TRBV27 and TRBJ1-5; no definite D call. V shed 7 bases and J shed 0 bases, with 10 bases lying between them. This CDR3 has 14 amino acids. Germline assignment: CDR1 MNHEY and CDR2 SMNVEV (reference sequence). The CDR3 DNA is TGTGCCAGCAAGGATCCCTATAGCAATCAGCCCCAGCATTTT. Encoded protein: CASKDPYSNQPQHF.

This chain joins TRBV11-3 and TRBJ1-1, with D unclear. The CDR3 loop spans 13 amino acids. Between the trimmed V and J ends, which lost 1 base and 6 bases, there was a span of 9 bases. The germline gives CDR1 SGHNT, CDR2 YENEEA. The CDR3 nucleotides read TGTGCCAGCAGCTTAGTAGTTCGGGCTGAAGCTTTCTTT. Its translation is CASSLVVRAEAFF.

This clonotype was counted between two and nine times. The chain has TRBV30 and TRBJ2-5, with 8 bases matching TRBD2. Germline V gene lookup returns CDR1 GTSNPN and CDR2 SVGIG (reference sequence). This CDR3 is 17 amino acids long. V lost 0 bases to trimming and J lost 4 bases; unmatched junction nucleotides: 13. DNA of the CDR3: TGTGCCTGGAGTGTAGGAATAGCGGGACCGGCGGGAGAGACCCAGTACTTC. Translated, it gives CAWSVGIAGPAGETQYF.

The rearrangement joins TRBV19 to TRBJ2-3; 7 positions match TRBD2. The junction had 7 bases not matched to a gene; V was cut back by 4 bases and J by 6 bases. This CDR3 region has 14 residues. In germline, CDR1 is LNHDA, CDR2 SQIVND (reference sequence). For the CDR3, the DNA is TGTGCCAGTAGTAAACCGGGAGGAGGGGATACGCAGTATTTT. Its protein is CASSKPGGGDTQYF.

The chain uses TRBV6-2 or TRBV6-3 and TRBJ2-1; 12 bases agree with TRBD2. There are 12 residues in the CDR3. Germline V gene data show CDR1 as MNHEY and CDR2 as SVGEGT. J gave up 15 bases and V 10 bases, and 10 bases lay outside the gene matches. CDR3 DNA sequence: TGTGCCACCTGGACTAGCGGGGCCCTTGGGTTCTTC. It codes for CATWTSGALGFF.

V usage is TRBV12-3 or TRBV12-4 and J usage is TRBJ2-7, with 8 bases aligning to TRBD1. The CDR3 consists of 13 residues. Unmatched junction bases numbered 5, after V lost 4 bases and J lost 6 bases. The CDR3 DNA reads TGTGCCAGCAGTTCAAAACAGGGGGTCGAGCAGTACTTC. This gives the protein CASSSKQGVEQYF.

V gene TRBV7-3 combines with J gene TRBJ2-1; D is undetermined. Germline CDR1 SGHTA, CDR2 FQGTGA. CDR3 length equals 13 residues. Trimming took off 5 bases at V and 8 bases at J, with 13 bases between the two ends. The CDR3 is CASSPTIGYEQFF. The CDR3 DNA is TGTGCCAGCAGCCCAACGATAGGGTATGAGCAGTTCTTC.

The chain recombines TRBV5-5 with TRBJ1-4; 11 nucleotides line up with TRBD1. The germline V gene has CDR1 SGHKS and CDR2 YYEKEE (reference sequence). V lost 4 bases to trimming and J lost 5 bases; unmatched junction nucleotides: 16. This CDR3 contains 19 residues. The CDR3 region is CASSGNRDRGIGTNEKLFF. The CDR3, as DNA: TGTGCCAGCAGCGGCAACCGGGACAGGGGGATTGGGACGAATGAAAAACTGTTTTTT.

The chain recombines TRBV20-1 with TRBJ2-3; possibly TRBD2 for D (7 bases). Per the germline V gene, CDR1 is DFQATT and CDR2 is SNEGSKA (reference sequence). Trimming took 5 bases from V and 2 from J, leaving 11 bases between them. The CDR3 spans 13 residues. The CDR3 is CSAWGGYTDTQYF. The CDR3 DNA sequence: TGCAGTGCTTGGGGGGGCTACACAGATACGCAGTATTTT.

The gene calls are TRBV15 and TRBJ2-1, with 9 bases that match TRBD2. There are 16 residues in the CDR3. Germline V gives CDR1 LNHNV, CDR2 YYDKDF (reference sequence). The V and J ends lost 3 bases and 0 bases, in that order; junction bases with no gene match: 3. CDR3 region: CATSSYSGSSYNEQFF. DNA for the CDR3: TGTGCCACCAGCAGTTATAGCGGGAGCTCCTACAATGAGCAGTTCTTC. The entire variable domain, with the rest obtained from reference TRBV15 and TRBJ2-1, is as follows: DAMVIQNPRYQVTQFGKPVTLSCSQTLNHNVMYWYQQKSSQAPKLLFHYYDKDFNNEADTPDNFQSRRPNTSFCFLDIRSPGLGDTAMYLCATSSYSGSSYNEQFFGPGTRLTVL.

This chain joins TRBV4-3 and TRBJ2-7; 10 bases line up with TRBD2. This CDR3 has 14 residues. CDR1 is LGHNA, CDR2 YSLEER, per germline. The trim removed 3 bases at V and 12 bases at J, leaving 11 bases unmatched. The CDR3 region has the DNA TGCGCCAGCAGCCAGGATCGACTAGCGGGTGGTGCGTACTTC. This sequence encodes CASSQDRLAGGAYF.

This clonotype was seen once. The chain employs TRBV20-1 and TRBJ1-1, with no clear D. Between the trimmed V and J ends, which lost 2 bases and 1 base, there was a span of 14 bases. Germline V gene data show CDR1 as DFQATT and CDR2 as SNEGSKA (reference sequence). The CDR3 sequence is 15 residues long. This chain's CDR3 is CSARQGSAENTEAFF. For the CDR3, the DNA is TGCAGTGCTAGACAAGGGTCGGCGGAGAACACTGAAGCTTTCTTT.

CDR3 protein: CASSSPGQGKEKLFF. CDR3 nucleotides: TGTGCCAGCAGTTCCCCGGGACAGGGAAAAGAAAAACTGTTTTTT. This chain joins TRBV28 and TRBJ1-4; 9 nucleotides line up with TRBD1. With V trimmed by 4 bases and J by 8 bases, 8 bases remained unmatched. This CDR3 spans 15 amino acids. The V gene's germline CDR1 is MDHEN and CDR2 SYDVKM.

This clonotype was detected many times. The V and J genes are TRBV19 and TRBJ1-5, with no clear D. There are 15 residues in the CDR3. Germline CDR1 is LNHDA and CDR2 is SQIVND (reference sequence). Trimming took off 7 bases at V and 1 base at J, with 14 bases between the two ends. The CDR3 DNA sequence: TGTGCCAGTACTAGCAGTGAGGGCAGCAATCAGCCCCAGCATTTT. As protein: CASTSSEGSNQPQHF.

Concerning this clonotype: A read error is possible here, since a much larger clone lies one base away. V and J are TRBV5-1 and TRBJ2-1, with D uncertain. Germline V lookup: CDR1 SGHRS, CDR2 YFSETQ. The CDR3 length is 11 residues. As DNA, the CDR3 is TGCGCCAGCAGCGTAGCTAATGAGCAGTGCTTC. It specifies CASSVANEQCF.

This clonotype was recorded a few times. This chain links TRBV7-9 with TRBJ1-2, with a possible D match to TRBD1 (6 bases). This CDR3 comprises 16 residues. The V end was cut by 5 bases, the J end by 2 bases, with 18 bases between. Per germline, CDR1 SEHNR and CDR2 FQNEAQ (reference sequence). The CDR3 is CASSPQGSLENYGYTF. The CDR3 DNA sequence: TGTGCCAGCAGCCCACAGGGTTCCCTTGAAAACTATGGCTACACCTTC.

The sample holds many counts of this clonotype. V and J are TRBV7-2 and TRBJ1-2, with D tentatively TRBD1 (5 bases). The CDR3 is 15 residues long. Trimming shortened V by 3 bases and J by 4 bases, and 15 bases separated the two germline ends. Germline values: CDR1 SGHTA, CDR2 FQGNSA. CDR3 residues: CASSFSPGRSYGYTF. The CDR3 DNA is TGTGCCAGCAGCTTTTCACCGGGACGGTCCTATGGCTACACCTTC.

The rearrangement joins TRBV7-9 to TRBJ2-1; D may be TRBD2 (5 bases). This CDR3 contains 16 residues. Germline V gene data show CDR1 as SEHNR and CDR2 as FQNEAQ (reference sequence). V was shortened by 4 bases and J by 6 bases, with 19 bases between the two germline ends. The CDR3 coding sequence is TGTGCCAGCAGCTACGTCGCGTCCTCGGCGGGCAATGAGCAGTTCTTC. Its protein product is CASSYVASSAGNEQFF.

The chain joins TRBV12-3 or TRBV12-4 to TRBJ2-7, with D tentatively TRBD1 (9 bases). The V end was cut by 3 bases, the J end by 0 bases, with 15 bases between. CDR3 length equals 16 residues. The CDR3 sequence is CASSLGTGTSSYEQYF. CDR3 nucleotide sequence: TGTGCCAGCAGTTTGGGGACAGGGACTAGCTCCTACGAGCAGTACTTC.

The chain links TRBV7-4 to TRBJ2-7, with 8 bases fitting TRBD1. Germline V gives CDR1 SGHVT, CDR2 SQSDAQ. The CDR3 sequence is 14 residues long. The V and J ends lost 4 bases and 6 bases, in that order; junction bases with no gene match: 8. The CDR3 nucleotides are TGTGCCAGCAGCTCGAATCACAGGGGGAGCGAGCAGTACTTC. This translates into CASSSNHRGSEQYF.

The CDR3: CASSQVSRLTNTGELFF. The CDR3 DNA follows: TGCGCCAGCAGCCAAGTTTCCAGGCTAACGAACACCGGGGAGCTGTTTTTT. The genes are TRBV4-1 and TRBJ2-2; D remains ambiguous. V lost 1 base, J lost 0 bases, and 12 bases lay in between. There are 17 residues in the CDR3. Germline V lookup: CDR1 MGHRA, CDR2 YSYEKL.

The chain carries TRBV7-2 and TRBJ2-7; TRBD2 might be the D (6 bases). V lost 4 bases and J 4 bases, leaving 14 bases between the germline ends. Germline assignment: CDR1 SGHTA and CDR2 FQGNSA. The CDR3 sequence is 14 residues long. The CDR3 coding sequence is TGTGCCAGCAGCTCAAGACTAGGAAGTTACGAGCAGTACGTC. Amino acids: CASSSRLGSYEQYV.

This clonotype came up a few times. The V gene is TRBV29-1, the J gene TRBJ2-3; 9 bases agree with TRBD2. This CDR3 has 13 amino acids. The germline CDR1 and CDR2 sequences are SQVTM and ANQGSEA. J lost 1 base, V lost 4 bases, and 0 bases had no gene match. CDR3 DNA: TGCAGCGTTGGACTAGCGGGCACAGATACGCAGTATTTT. This sequence encodes CSVGLAGTDTQYF.

This chain links TRBV4-1 with TRBJ2-3; D ambiguous. Trimming pared 0 bases from V and 7 bases from J, leaving 8 bases between. CDR1 MGHRA and CDR2 YSYEKL come from the germline V gene. The CDR3 totals 13 residues. The CDR3 is CASSQEPGHTQYF. The CDR3 DNA is TGCGCCAGCAGCCAAGAACCCGGACATACGCAGTATTTT.